This T cell receptor (beta chain) was sequenced during a study of CD4+ T cells in melanoma. A note on this clone: Its antigen is not known.

Data came from immunoSEQ multiplex PCR; TCRdb stores just in-frame clones and leaves some out. The sample includes 9,500 to 13,000 clones, roughly 66% seen only once; the top ten take around an eighth. Points from the study as a whole: In melanoma, neoantigen-specific CD4+ T cells reportedly differed in differentiation state.

CDR1 and CDR2 (germline): MNHNY, SVGAGI (reference sequence). The CDR3 consists of 15 residues. Losses at the gene ends were 2 bases for V and 4 bases for J; bases not matched to a gene: 2. This clonotype was obtained from a human donor with melanoma. Sequenced input: cells from a culture (not recorded whether cultured in vitro). V usage is TRBV6-6 and J usage is TRBJ2-5, with 12 nucleotides matching TRBD1. CDR3 residues: CASSYGTGGVETQYF. The CDR3 region has the DNA TGTGCCAGCAGTTACGGGACAGGGGGCGTAGAGACCCAGTACTTC.